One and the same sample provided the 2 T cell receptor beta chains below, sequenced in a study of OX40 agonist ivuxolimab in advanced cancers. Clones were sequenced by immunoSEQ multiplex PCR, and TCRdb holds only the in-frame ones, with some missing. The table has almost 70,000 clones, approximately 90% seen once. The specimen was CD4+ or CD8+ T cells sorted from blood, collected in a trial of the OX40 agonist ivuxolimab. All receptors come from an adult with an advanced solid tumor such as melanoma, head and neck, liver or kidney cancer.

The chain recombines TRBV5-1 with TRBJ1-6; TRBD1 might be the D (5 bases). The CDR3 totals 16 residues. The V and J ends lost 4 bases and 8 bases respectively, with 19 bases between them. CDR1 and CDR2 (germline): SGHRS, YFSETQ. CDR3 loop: CASSPGTGGLDSPLHF. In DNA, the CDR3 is TGCGCCAGCAGCCCCGGGACCGGGGGGTTGGATTCACCCCTCCACTTT.

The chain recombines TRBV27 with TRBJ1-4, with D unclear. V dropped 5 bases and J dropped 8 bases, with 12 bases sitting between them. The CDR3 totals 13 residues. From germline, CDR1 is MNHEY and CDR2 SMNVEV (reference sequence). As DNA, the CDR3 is TGTGCCAGCAGTCCAAAGGGAGAAGAAAAACTGTTTTTT. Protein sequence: CASSPKGEEKLFF.